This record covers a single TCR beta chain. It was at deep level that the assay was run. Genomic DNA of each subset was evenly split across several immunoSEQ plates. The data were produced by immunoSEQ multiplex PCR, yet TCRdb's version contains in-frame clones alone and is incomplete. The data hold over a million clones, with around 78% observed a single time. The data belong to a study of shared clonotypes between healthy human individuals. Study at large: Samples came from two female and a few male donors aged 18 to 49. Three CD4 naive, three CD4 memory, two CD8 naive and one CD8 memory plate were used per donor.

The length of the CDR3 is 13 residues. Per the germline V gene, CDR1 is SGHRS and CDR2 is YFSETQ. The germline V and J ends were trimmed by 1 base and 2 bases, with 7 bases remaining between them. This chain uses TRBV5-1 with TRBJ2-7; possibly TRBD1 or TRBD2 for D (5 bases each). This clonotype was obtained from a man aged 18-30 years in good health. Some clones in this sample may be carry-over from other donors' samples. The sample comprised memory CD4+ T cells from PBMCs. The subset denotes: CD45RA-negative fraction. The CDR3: CASSLRGPYEQYF. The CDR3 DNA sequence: TGCGCCAGCAGCTTGCGGGGCCCCTACGAGCAGTACTTC. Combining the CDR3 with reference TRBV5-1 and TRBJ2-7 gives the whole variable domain KAGVTQTPRYLIKTRGQQVTLSCSPISGHRSVSWYQQTPGQGLQFLFEYFSETQRNKGNFPGRFSGRQFSNSRSEMNVSTLELGDSALYLCASSLRGPYEQYFGPGTRLTVT.